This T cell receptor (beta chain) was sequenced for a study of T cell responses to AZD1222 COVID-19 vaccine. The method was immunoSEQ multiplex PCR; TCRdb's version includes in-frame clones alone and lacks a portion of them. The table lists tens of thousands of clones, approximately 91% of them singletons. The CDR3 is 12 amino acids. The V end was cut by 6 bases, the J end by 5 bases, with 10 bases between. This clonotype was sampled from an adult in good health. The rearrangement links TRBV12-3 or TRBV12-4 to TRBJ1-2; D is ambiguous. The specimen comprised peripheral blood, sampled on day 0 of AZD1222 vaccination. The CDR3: CASRGIEYGYTF. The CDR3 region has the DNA TGTGCCAGCAGGGGTATAGAGTATGGCTACACCTTC.